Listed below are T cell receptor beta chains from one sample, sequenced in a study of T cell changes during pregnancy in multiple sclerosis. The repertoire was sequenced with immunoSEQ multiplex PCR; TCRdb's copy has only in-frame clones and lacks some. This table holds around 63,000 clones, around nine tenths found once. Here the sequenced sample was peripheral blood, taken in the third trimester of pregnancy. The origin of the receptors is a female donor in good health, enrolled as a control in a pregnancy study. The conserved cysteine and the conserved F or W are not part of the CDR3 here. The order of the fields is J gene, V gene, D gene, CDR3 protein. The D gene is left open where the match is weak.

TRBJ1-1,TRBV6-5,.,ASSLLGEGITEAF
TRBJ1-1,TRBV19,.,ASRGGNTEAF
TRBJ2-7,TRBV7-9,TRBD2,ASSSNLAGRIEQY
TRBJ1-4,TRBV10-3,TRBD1,AIKGATNEKLF
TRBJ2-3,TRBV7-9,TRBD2,ASSLTSGGSTDTQY
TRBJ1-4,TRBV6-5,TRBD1,ASSYRRTGDEKLF
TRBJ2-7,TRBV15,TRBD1,ATSRDRGTGASYEQY
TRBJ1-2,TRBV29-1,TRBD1,SAQTGNYGYT
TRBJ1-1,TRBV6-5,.,ASGRGTEAF
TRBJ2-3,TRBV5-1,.,ASSLKRVSTDTQY
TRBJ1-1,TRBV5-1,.,ASSLTDSTEAF